This TCR beta chain was identified in a study of beta chain features in type 1 diabetes. Overall study context: Across all samples, around 98 million sorted cells were examined.

With V trimmed by 5 bases and J by 2 bases, 10 bases remained unmatched. The CDR3 totals 17 residues. Germline loops: CDR1 SEHNR, CDR2 FQNEAQ (reference sequence). All of the isolated RNA was reverse transcribed, so expressed TCRB transcripts were sequenced. Regulatory, naive and central memory T cell samples averaged around 3.6 million reads. Method: immunoSEQ multiplex PCR; TCRdb's copy keeps in-frame clones and lacks some. The sample records around 260,000 clones, roughly 25% being singletons. Regarding the study as a whole: VDJ junctions in type 1 diabetes patients carried more deletions and fewer insertions. For TCRB rearrangement, an influence of HLA type remained unresolved here. Within each of all four CD4+ subsets, Type 1 diabetes patients had TCRB CDR3s that were moderately but significantly shorter.

About this clone itself: Its cognate antigen is unknown.

Sequenced input: naive CD4+ T cells from blood. The chain is built from TRBV7-9 and TRBJ2-7; 12 bases fit TRBD2. The receptor comes from a woman aged 25 to 39 with type 1 diabetes. In DNA, the CDR3 is TGTGCCAGCAGCCCTACACCTAGCGGGAGGGCCCCCTACGAGCAGTACTTC. It codes for CASSPTPSGRAPYEQYF.